These T cell receptor beta chains were read from a single sample in a study of Ad26.COV2.S vaccination and SARS-CoV-2 variants. Some clones are missing from TCRdb's copy, which holds only in-frame ones; the method was immunoSEQ multiplex PCR. Of 300,000 to 450,000 clones detected, 85% appear once; the ten largest clones hold 3.3%. Sequencing was performed on peripheral blood, taken in a trial of Ad26.COV2.S vaccine versus placebo. These receptors were collected from a person between 18 and 60 years old who received the Ad26.COV2.S COVID-19 vaccine or a placebo. The CDR3 runs from the conserved cysteine through the conserved F or W.

v_call	cdr3_aa
TRBV19	CASSPDGTYGYTF
TRBV5-1	CASRFGGKLFF
TRBV9	CASSFTGTGLNEQFF
TRBV7-2	CASSLTSGSNGELFF
TRBV10-1	CASSELGLYEQYF
TRBV18	CASSPTGQGSDTQYF
TRBV5-1	CASSSGLAGGDTQYF
TRBV28	CASRVQGYQPQHF
TRBV7-9	CASSPGRTNEKLFF
TRBV18	CASSPDTGVVGETQYF
TRBV6-2/TRBV6-3	CASSQGATAYEQYF
TRBV15	CATSRYDIGGYEQYF
TRBV5-4	CASSNDRGRDETQYF
TRBV10-2	CASSNNRASIDHEQYF
TRBV30	CAWSPRGYLSGNTIYF
TRBV9	CASSSGRTQGETQYF
TRBV3-1/TRBV3-2	CASSQVASGLTDTQYF
TRBV9	CASSVGDRGNEETQYF
TRBV28	CASSFWGTGSYVGANVLTF